This TCR beta chain is drawn from a study of blood T cells in healthy people across ages. This clonotype was detected a few times. Its specificity is unknown. It was with a sample-barcoded 5' primer and a J-beta primer mix that a second PCR of roughly 7 to 12 cycles was run. The authors tagged each cDNA molecule using a template-switch adaptor with 12 random nucleotides. In TCRdb, the 5' RACE reads were re-called with MiXCR into one record per CDR3 protein. Here the sample spans about 1 million distinct CDR3 sequences, under 55% being singletons. Points from the study as a whole: Long-lived donors exceeded aged donors in naive CD4+ cells and diversity.

The CDR3 contains 14 residues. V was clipped by 7 bases and J by 4 bases, with 14 bases between them. Germline loops: CDR1 ENHRY, CDR2 SYGVKD. This receptor was identified in a woman between 55 and 75 years old in good health. Material for sequencing was blood. The chain combines TRBV10-3 with TRBJ2-1; no clear D. The CDR3 sequence: CAITLAGSYNEQFF. The CDR3 nucleotides read TGTGCCATCACCTTAGCTGGCTCTTACAATGAGCAGTTCTTC.